This note documents a single T cell receptor beta chain sequence. The sample originates from a study of cytomegalovirus exposure and HLA in healthy donors. This cohort consisted of healthy bone marrow donors. Amplification used 60 Vbeta primers and 13 Jbeta primers. Data came from immunoSEQ multiplex PCR; TCRdb stores just in-frame clones and leaves some out. The profile shows about 120,000 clones, around 76% of them singletons. This receptor was obtained from a man aged 60 to 69 in good health and CMV-seropositive. Sequenced material: PBMCs.

The CDR3 is CSVAPTTVSNYGYTF. CDR3 nucleotides: TGCAGCGTTGCCCCCACGACAGTCTCTAACTATGGCTACACCTTC. The chain is built from TRBV29-1 and TRBJ1-2, with a tentative D call TRBD1 (5 bases). Trimming removed 4 bases from V and 0 bases from J, with 15 bases in between. Germline assignment: CDR1 SQVTM and CDR2 ANQGSEA. This CDR3 has 15 residues.